This T cell receptor (beta chain) was observed in a study of response to subunit inactivated influenza vaccine. TCRdb reprocessed the RT-PCR reads with MiXCR, giving one entry per CDR3 protein. The sample includes about 700,000 distinct CDR3 sequences, approximately 15% of them seen just once. There are 16 residues in the CDR3. Germline assignment: CDR1 MNHNS and CDR2 SASEGT. The V end lost 6 bases, the J end lost 0 bases, and 12 bases lay between the germline ends. This clonotype showed up many times. Its antigen remains unidentified. Findings and limits, study-wide: There was a suggestion from the authors that each seasonal influenza vaccination recruits few new T cells.

J is TRBJ1-6 and V is TRBV6-1; D not resolved. The clonotype was recovered from a man aged 50 to 59 who received an inactivated influenza vaccine. The starting material was PBMCs from blood, obtained 14 to 15 days before vaccination. In nucleotides, the CDR3 is TGTGCCAGCAGACCGACGGATAGCTCCTATAATTCACCCCTCCACTTT. This encodes CASRPTDSSYNSPLHF.